These 8 T cell receptor beta chains were all obtained from the same sample, sequenced in a study of persistence of HIV-infected CD4 T cells. The immunoSEQ assay was version 4, run in survey mode. The data were produced by immunoSEQ multiplex PCR, yet TCRdb's version contains in-frame clones alone and is incomplete. The table includes 45,000 or so clones, 80% to 90% detected once. Nonspecific anti-CD3/anti-CD28 bead stimulation represents the broad CD4+ T cell repertoire. Sorting of responding CD4+ T cells relied on upregulated CD40 ligand together with CD69. For these TCRs, the target antigens are not known. The sample here was CD4+ T cells sorted from PBMCs after approximately 18-hour stimulation, taken from a patient who received antiretroviral therapy. The receptors originated from an adult woman with HIV who was CMV-seropositive.

The J gene is TRBJ1-1, the V gene TRBV5-5, with TRBD1 as a possible D gene (5 bases). V dropped 7 bases and J dropped 7 bases, with 11 bases sitting between them. Germline V gene lookup returns CDR1 SGHKS and CDR2 YYEKEE (reference sequence). This CDR3 region has 11 residues. The CDR3 nucleotides are TGTGCCAGCGCGGGACTTGGTGAAGCTTTCTTT. It translates to CASAGLGEAFF.

The chain joins TRBV5-6 to TRBJ1-1; D might be TRBD1 (5 bases). CDR1 is SGHDT, CDR2 YYEEEE, per germline. The CDR3 is 18 amino acids. V was shortened by 2 bases and J by 0 bases, with 20 bases between the two germline ends. In DNA form, the CDR3 reads TGTGCCAGCAGCTTTCGGAGACAGAACCTTATCATGAACACTGAAGCTTTCTTT. Translated, it gives CASSFRRQNLIMNTEAFF. Together with reference TRBV5-6 and TRBJ1-1, the CDR3 gives the full variable domain: DAGVTQSPTHLIKTRGQQVTLRCSPKSGHDTVSWYQQALGQGPQFIFQYYEEEERQRGNFPDRFSGHQFPNYSSELNVNALLLGDSALYLCASSFRRQNLIMNTEAFFGQGTRLTVV.

The chain couples TRBV7-2 to TRBJ2-3; D may match TRBD1 or TRBD2 (6 bases each). Germline CDR1 and CDR2: SGHTA and FQGNSA. Trimming took off 5 bases at V and 4 bases at J, with 13 bases between the two ends. The length of the CDR3 is 14 residues. DNA of the CDR3: TGTGCCAGCAGCCCGATGGGGGGCCCAGATACGCAGTATTTT. This gives the protein CASSPMGGPDTQYF.

The chain couples TRBV7-2 to TRBJ1-2; no clear D gene. V gave up 1 base and J gave up 6 bases, with 21 bases separating them. The length of the CDR3 is 17 residues. Germline CDR1 is SGHTA and CDR2 is FQGNSA. The CDR3 is CASSLVALKRPLDGYTF. In DNA form, the CDR3 reads TGTGCCAGCAGCTTAGTCGCATTGAAGAGACCTCTGGATGGCTACACCTTC.

This chain connects TRBV3-1 (or the pseudogene TRBV3-2) to TRBJ2-3, with 7 bases matching TRBD2. The J segment lost 3 bases and the V segment lost 1 base, leaving 7 bases of the junction unmatched. This CDR3 is 16 amino acids long. Germline values: CDR1 LGHDT, CDR2 YNNKEL (reference sequence). The DNA for the CDR3 is TGTGCCAGCAGCCAAGGTCGGGGACTAACAACAGATACGCAGTATTTT. Translated, it gives CASSQGRGLTTDTQYF.

The chain uses TRBV9 and TRBJ2-7, with 11 positions matching TRBD1. CDR3 length: 16 amino acids. Germline-derived CDR1 and CDR2 are SGDLS and YYNGEE. Germline trimming cut 4 bases from V and 3 bases from J; bases unmatched to any gene: 9. CDR3 loop: CASSLGTGGMFYEQYF. The DNA for the CDR3 is TGTGCCAGCAGCCTCGGGACAGGGGGAATGTTCTACGAGCAGTACTTC.

V and J are TRBV12-5 and TRBJ2-7; no definite D call. The germline V and J ends were trimmed by 6 bases and 4 bases, with 13 bases remaining between them. CDR3 size: 13 residues. Germline CDR1 and CDR2: LGHNT and FRNRAP. CDR3 nucleotide sequence: TGTGCTAGTGGCAAGTTGCAAGGTTACGAGCAGTACTTC. Translating it yields CASGKLQGYEQYF. Full variable domain (outside the CDR3, taken from reference TRBV12-5 and TRBJ2-7): DARVTQTPRHKVTEMGQEVTMRCQPILGHNTVFWYRQTMMQGLELLAYFRNRAPLDDSGMPKDRFSAEMPDATLATLKIQPSEPRDSAVYFCASGKLQGYEQYFGPGTRLTVT.

The chain joins TRBV28 to TRBJ1-4, with D perhaps TRBD1 (6 bases). CDR3 length: 16 amino acids. The V gene lost 1 base and the J gene lost 7 bases, with 16 bases spanning the gap. Germline CDR1 reads MDHEN; CDR2 reads SYDVKM. This CDR3 is CASSLSATGFIEKLFF. The CDR3 DNA is TGTGCCAGCAGTTTATCGGCAACAGGGTTTATTGAAAAACTGTTTTTT.